The clone carrying this TCR beta chain was seen only a few times. Its antigen is still unknown. Alongside a J-beta primer mix, a sample-barcoded 5' primer served in a second PCR lasting about 6 to 12 cycles. TCRdb itself ran the 5' RACE reads through MiXCR, one entry per CDR3 protein. The sample has 700,000 or so distinct CDR3 sequences, about 20% seen once. Losses at the gene ends were 3 bases for V and 4 bases for J; bases not matched to a gene: 2. Looked up from germline, CDR1 is PRHDT and CDR2 is FYEKMQ (reference sequence). This CDR3 comprises 14 residues. These data come from a study of blood T cells in healthy people across ages. Study results and limitations: Because sorting was not performed, PBMCs prevented conclusive naive versus antigen-experienced comparison.

V is TRBV13 and J is TRBJ1-2; 10 bases agree with TRBD1. Sequenced: blood. The sequence derives from a man between 65 and 85 years old in good health. The CDR3 loop reads CASSFRDRGYGYTF. The DNA for the CDR3 is TGTGCCAGCAGCTTTCGGGACAGGGGCTATGGCTACACCTTC.